Listed below are T cell receptor beta chains from one sample, sequenced in a study of T-cell reconstitution after alpha-beta-depleted transplantation in children. Using its own MiXCR run on the PCR reads, TCRdb lists one record per CDR3 protein. The table shows around 94,000 distinct CDR3 sequences, with 4.5% to 7.5% occurring only once. The sequencing used PBMCs, mostly from graft donor cells, collected 60 days after TCRalphabeta/CD19-depleted stem cell transplant. The receptors were sampled from a female patient younger than 10 who had a stem cell transplant for Fanconi anemia, so the T cells may come from the graft donor. Each CDR3 is given with its conserved first and last residue. The order of the fields is CDR3 DNA, CDR3 protein, D gene, J gene, clone size, V gene. D genes are given only for firm matches. Size is stated for part of the rows, as once, few or many counts, or as a class when the clone is expanded.

CDR3nt: TGTGCCAGCTCATCTTTGCTTTGGGAGGTTGAGACAGATACGCAGTATTTT; CDR3aa: CASSSLLWEVETDTQYF; d_gene: -; j_gene: TRBJ2-3; abundance: medium-sized; v_gene: TRBV18
CDR3nt: TGTGCCAGCAGCATCATCCCTATTGGGGGGTTTGACAATCAGCCCCAGCATTTT; CDR3aa: CASSIIPIGGFDNQPQHF; d_gene: -; j_gene: TRBJ1-5; abundance: medium-sized; v_gene: TRBV7-2
CDR3nt: TGTGCCAGCAGCTTAGTAGGTGGGACAGGGGGCAACAATGAGCAGTTCTTC; CDR3aa: CASSLVGGTGGNNEQFF; d_gene: TRBD1; j_gene: TRBJ2-1; abundance: few; v_gene: TRBV11-3
CDR3nt: TGTGCCAGCAGTCATGGGACTACCTGGGGCAATGAGCAGTTCTTC; CDR3aa: CASSHGTTWGNEQFF; d_gene: TRBD2; j_gene: TRBJ2-1; abundance: many; v_gene: TRBV5-4
CDR3nt: TGTGCCAGCAGCCCGGGACTCCGGAACACTGAAGCTTTCTTT; CDR3aa: CASSPGLRNTEAFF; d_gene: -; j_gene: TRBJ1-1; abundance: many; v_gene: TRBV14
CDR3nt: TGCGCCAGCAGCTTGGGCCTAGCAATTACCGGGGAGCTGTTTTTT; CDR3aa: CASSLGLAITGELFF; d_gene: -; j_gene: TRBJ2-2; abundance: many; v_gene: TRBV5-1
CDR3nt: TGCGCCAGCAGCTTGGTCGGTCAGGGAAACACCATATATTTT; CDR3aa: CASSLVGQGNTIYF; d_gene: -; j_gene: TRBJ1-3; abundance: few; v_gene: TRBV5-1
CDR3nt: TGTGCCAGCTCACCGGACAGGGAGGCCTACGAGCAGTACTTC; CDR3aa: CASSPDREAYEQYF; d_gene: TRBD1; j_gene: TRBJ2-7; abundance: -; v_gene: TRBV18
CDR3nt: TGCAGTGCTCCCTACGGGGGCGCGAATTCACCCCTCCACTTT; CDR3aa: CSAPYGGANSPLHF; d_gene: -; j_gene: TRBJ1-6; abundance: many; v_gene: TRBV20-1
CDR3nt: TGCAGTGCTAGTAAAACCTCCGACAGGGGAGAAGTTGCTAACTATGGCTACACCTTC; CDR3aa: CSASKTSDRGEVANYGYTF; d_gene: TRBD1; j_gene: TRBJ1-2; abundance: few; v_gene: TRBV20-1
CDR3nt: TGTGCCAGCAGTCGACGAACGGGGATATCCTCTGGGGCCAACGTCCTGACTTTC; CDR3aa: CASSRRTGISSGANVLTF; d_gene: -; j_gene: TRBJ2-6; abundance: few; v_gene: TRBV6-1
CDR3nt: TGCGCCAGCAGCTTGGTATCGGACGCAACCTACGAGCAGTACTTC; CDR3aa: CASSLVSDATYEQYF; d_gene: -; j_gene: TRBJ2-7; abundance: many; v_gene: TRBV5-1
CDR3nt: TGTGCCAGCAGTTTACTGACTAGAAATGAGCAGTTCTTC; CDR3aa: CASSLLTRNEQFF; d_gene: -; j_gene: TRBJ2-1; abundance: -; v_gene: TRBV28
CDR3nt: TGCGCCAGCAGCTTGGAGCCGATTTCACCCCTCCACTTT; CDR3aa: CASSLEPISPLHF; d_gene: -; j_gene: TRBJ1-6; abundance: many; v_gene: TRBV5-1
CDR3nt: TGTGCCAGCAGCCAAGGGGGGCCCCCGAACACCGGGGAGCTGTTTTTT; CDR3aa: CASSQGGPPNTGELFF; d_gene: -; j_gene: TRBJ2-2; abundance: many; v_gene: TRBV4-2
CDR3nt: TGCGCCAGCAGCTTGGATTTGCGACGCTCCTACGAGCAGTACTTC; CDR3aa: CASSLDLRRSYEQYF; d_gene: -; j_gene: TRBJ2-7; abundance: many; v_gene: TRBV5-1
CDR3nt: TGTGCCAGCAGCACCCCTACTAGTGACTCTACCGACGAGCAGTACTTC; CDR3aa: CASSTPTSDSTDEQYF; d_gene: -; j_gene: TRBJ2-7; abundance: few; v_gene: TRBV6-2/TRBV6-3
CDR3nt: TGCAGTGCTAGTAAGGGGGCTGCAGAGACCCAGTACTTC; CDR3aa: CSASKGAAETQYF; d_gene: TRBD1; j_gene: TRBJ2-5; abundance: many; v_gene: TRBV20-1
CDR3nt: TGTGCCAGCAGCTTATCCGTAGCGGGGGAAAACACCGGGGAGCTGTTTTTT; CDR3aa: CASSLSVAGENTGELFF; d_gene: TRBD2; j_gene: TRBJ2-2; abundance: many; v_gene: TRBV7-9
CDR3nt: TGTACCAGCAGTTGGCCGCGATGGGGAAGCTCTGGGGCCAACGTCCTGACTTTC; CDR3aa: CTSSWPRWGSSGANVLTF; d_gene: -; j_gene: TRBJ2-6; abundance: few; v_gene: TRBV3-1
CDR3nt: TGTGCCAGCAGCCCCCGGAGCGGGAGAAAGTACGAGCAGTACTTC; CDR3aa: CASSPRSGRKYEQYF; d_gene: TRBD2; j_gene: TRBJ2-7; abundance: -; v_gene: TRBV7-2
CDR3nt: TGTGCCAGCAGTTTAGGACGGGGGGCGGCCACCGGGGAGCTGTTTTTT; CDR3aa: CASSLGRGAATGELFF; d_gene: -; j_gene: TRBJ2-2; abundance: many; v_gene: TRBV28
CDR3nt: TGCAGTGCTAGGAGCGGGACAGGGGGCTACCAAAGTTTAGAGACCCAGTACTTC; CDR3aa: CSARSGTGGYQSLETQYF; d_gene: TRBD1; j_gene: TRBJ2-5; abundance: few; v_gene: TRBV20-1
CDR3nt: TGTGCCAGCAAGGGACTCTCGGGGGGTGAGCAGTTCTTC; CDR3aa: CASKGLSGGEQFF; d_gene: TRBD2; j_gene: TRBJ2-1; abundance: -; v_gene: TRBV2
CDR3nt: TGTGCCGGATGGACGGACCCTGTTACTTATAATTCACCCCTCCACTTT; CDR3aa: CAGWTDPVTYNSPLHF; d_gene: -; j_gene: TRBJ1-6; abundance: -; v_gene: TRBV30
CDR3nt: TGTGCCAGCAGCGGAGCTGGGACTAGCGGGAGATACTCCTACAATGAGCAGTTCTTC; CDR3aa: CASSGAGTSGRYSYNEQFF; d_gene: TRBD2; j_gene: TRBJ2-1; abundance: -; v_gene: TRBV9